Described below is a single TCR beta chain sequence and its context. The target antigen is unknown. V was pared by 0 bases and J by 0 bases, with 2 bases of the junction left unmatched. The CDR3 runs 17 residues. CDR1 is SGDLS and CDR2 is YYNGEE in the germline V gene. The sample originates from a study of cytomegalovirus exposure and HLA in healthy donors. Whole-study findings and limits: Despite most TCR sequences being rare, some public TCRs occurred in many donors.

The repertoire was sequenced with immunoSEQ multiplex PCR; TCRdb's copy has only in-frame clones and lacks some. Here the sample spans 140,000 or so clones, 85% to 90% being singletons. The donors were in the roughly 110-subject validation cohort, distinct from the approximately 670-subject first cohort. The source is a woman aged 18-30 years in good health and CMV-seropositive. This chain links TRBV9 with TRBJ2-1, with TRBD2 matching over 11 bases. Material for sequencing was PBMCs. The chain's CDR3 is CASSVGLAGSSYNEQFF. In DNA, the CDR3 is TGTGCCAGCAGCGTAGGACTAGCGGGGAGCTCCTACAATGAGCAGTTCTTC.